The present TCR beta chain was sequenced within a study of human T cells and chemical hapten exposure. At the level of the study: DPC 0.01% went on the upper back by patch test, with reading at 6 days.

TCRdb processed the RACE reads anew with MiXCR; each CDR3 protein has one entry. Here the sample spans roughly 140,000 distinct CDR3 sequences, roughly 12% being singletons. The time point here: patch test 2, 6 weeks after DPC sensitization. Treatment meaning: therapeutic diphenylcyclopropenone sensitization with weekly scalp DPC. V lost 4 bases, J lost 8 bases, and 12 bases lay in between. The germline CDR1 and CDR2 sequences are SGHAT and FQNNGV. The CDR3 loop spans 13 amino acids. This clonotype was seen a few times. The sample was whole blood, taken in connection with sensitization to the hapten diphenylcyclopropenone (DPC). The chain uses TRBV11-2 and TRBJ2-1; tentatively, D is TRBD1 (5 bases). The source of this sequence is a woman aged 45-65 years with alopecia areata. Some clones in this sample may be carry-over from other donors' samples. The CDR3 sequence: CASSSYDRHEQFF. CDR3 DNA: TGTGCCAGCAGCTCCTACGACAGACATGAGCAGTTCTTC.